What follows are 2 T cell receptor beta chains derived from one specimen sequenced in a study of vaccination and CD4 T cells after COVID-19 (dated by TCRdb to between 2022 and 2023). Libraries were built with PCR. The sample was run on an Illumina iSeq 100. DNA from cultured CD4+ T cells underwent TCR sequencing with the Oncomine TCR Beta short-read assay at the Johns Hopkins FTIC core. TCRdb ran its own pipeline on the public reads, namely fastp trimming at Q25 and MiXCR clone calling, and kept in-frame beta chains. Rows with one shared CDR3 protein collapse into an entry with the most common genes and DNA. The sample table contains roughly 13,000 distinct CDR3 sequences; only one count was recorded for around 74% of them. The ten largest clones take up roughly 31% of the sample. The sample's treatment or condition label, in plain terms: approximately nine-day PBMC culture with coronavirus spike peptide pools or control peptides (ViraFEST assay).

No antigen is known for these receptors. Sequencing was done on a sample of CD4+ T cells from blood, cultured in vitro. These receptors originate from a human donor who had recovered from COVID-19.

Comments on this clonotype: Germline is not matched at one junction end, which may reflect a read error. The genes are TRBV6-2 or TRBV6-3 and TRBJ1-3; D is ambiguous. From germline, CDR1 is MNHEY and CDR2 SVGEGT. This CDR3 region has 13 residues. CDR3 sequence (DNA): TGTGCCAGCAGACCGTCATCCGGACTGAACGGGGATTTT. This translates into CASRPSSGLNGDF.

CDR3 nucleotides: TGTGCCACCAGTGATCGAGGACGAGAGGGCTACACCTTC. Translation: CATSDRGREGYTF. The V call is TRBV24-1, the J call TRBJ1-2; D ambiguous. Germline V gene lookup returns CDR1 KGHDR and CDR2 SFDVKD. The CDR3 covers 13 residues. Trimming stripped 3 bases from V and 8 bases from J, with 12 bases between.